Below are 9 T cell receptor beta chains sequenced from a single sample in a study of blood T cell repertoires in COVID-19. TCRdb's table, derived via immunoSEQ multiplex PCR, lists solely in-frame clones and lacks some. Of roughly 68,000 clones in the sample, around 90% were seen once. Sample: peripheral blood. The receptor set was obtained from a woman in her fifties or sixties with COVID-19, enrolled during active disease.

This chain links TRBV7-2 with TRBJ2-2, with 14 positions matching TRBD2. Trimming took 1 base from V and 7 from J; bases not matched to a gene: 11. Germline loops: CDR1 SGHTA, CDR2 FQGNSA. The CDR3 has 19 amino acids. CDR3 sequence: CASSLGTGGGLAGVGELFF. The CDR3 DNA follows: TGTGCCAGCAGCTTAGGTACCGGTGGGGGACTAGCGGGAGTCGGGGAGCTGTTTTTT. Together with reference TRBV7-2 and TRBJ2-2, the CDR3 gives the full variable domain: GAGVSQSPSNKVTEKGKDVELRCDPISGHTALYWYRQSLGQGLEFLIYFQGNSAPDKSGLPSDRFSAERTGGSVSTLTIQRTQQEDSAVYLCASSLGTGGGLAGVGELFFGEGSRLTVL.

The rearrangement links TRBV28 to TRBJ1-5; 7 bases fit TRBD1. Germline assignment: CDR1 MDHEN and CDR2 SYDVKM. J was trimmed by 3 bases and V by 7 bases; bases with no gene match: 9. This CDR3 contains 15 residues. The CDR3 DNA sequence: TGTGCCAGCACCCTGGGTGGGACAGTCAATCAGCCCCAGCATTTT. Its translation is CASTLGGTVNQPQHF.

J is TRBJ2-7 and V is TRBV19, with D possibly TRBD2 on 6 matching bases. Deletions cut 4 bases from V and 0 bases from J, with 16 bases between. The CDR3 loop spans 16 amino acids. Germline-derived CDR1 and CDR2 are LNHDA and SQIVND (reference sequence). The CDR3 reads CASSRDGGVFSYEQYF. The CDR3 nucleotides read TGTGCCAGTAGTAGAGACGGGGGTGTCTTCTCCTACGAGCAGTACTTC.

The rearrangement joins TRBV19 to TRBJ1-5; 9 nucleotides match TRBD1. With 2 bases clipped from V and 6 bases from J, the junction kept 8 bases outside the gene matches. The V gene's germline CDR1 is LNHDA and CDR2 SQIVND (reference sequence). The CDR3 length is 16 residues. The CDR3 sequence is CASSIPLTGGTQPQHF. Written as DNA, the CDR3 is TGTGCCAGTAGTATACCCCTGACAGGGGGGACTCAGCCCCAGCATTTT.

The J gene is TRBJ1-6, the V gene TRBV2; D remains unclear. V lost 7 bases, J lost 5 bases, and 9 bases lay in between. The germline CDR1 and CDR2 sequences are SNHLY and FYNNEI. The CDR3 length is 13 residues. The DNA for the CDR3 is TGTGCCAGCATAGTAAAAAATAATTCACCCCTCCACTTT. It yields the protein CASIVKNNSPLHF.

V is TRBV18 and J is TRBJ1-6; 7 positions agree with TRBD1. The trim removed 3 bases at V and 8 bases at J, leaving 7 bases unmatched. The CDR3 is 15 amino acids. Germline CDR1 KGHSH, CDR2 LQKENI. CDR3 sequence: CASSPSTGNYSPLHF. The DNA of the CDR3 is TGTGCCAGCTCACCCTCGACAGGGAATTATTCACCCCTCCACTTT.

The chain links TRBV10-3 to TRBJ2-2; TRBD1 is a possible D gene (6 bases). V was clipped by 2 bases and J by 6 bases, with 13 bases between them. CDR3 length: 15 residues. Germline V CDR1 and CDR2: ENHRY, SYGVKD. CDR3 coding DNA: TGTGCCATCAGTGAGCTCCCAGGGGATTCCGGGGAGCTGTTTTTT. This encodes CAISELPGDSGELFF.

The CDR3 nucleotides are TGTGCCTGGAGTGAACTAGCGAGCCTGTTTAGCAATGAGCAGTTCTTC. Residues: CAWSELASLFSNEQFF. This sequence joins TRBV30 and TRBJ2-1; 7 bases map to TRBD2. This CDR3 comprises 16 residues. Germline CDR1 reads GTSNPN; CDR2 reads SVGIG (reference sequence). V lost 1 base to trimming and J lost 6 bases; unmatched junction nucleotides: 12.

CDR3 bases: TGTGCCAGCAGCCAACCCGGACAGGGTACTGGCTACACCTTC. It yields the protein CASSQPGQGTGYTF. The rearrangement uses TRBV14 and TRBJ1-2; 8 bases line up with TRBD1. V lost 2 bases and J lost 7; bases outside the gene matches: 6. The CDR3 runs to 14 residues. Germline assignment: CDR1 SGHDN and CDR2 FVKESK.